The T cell receptor beta chain under discussion was sequenced for a study of cytomegalovirus exposure and HLA in healthy donors. The length of the CDR3 is 16 residues. Germline lookup yields CDR1 MNHNS and CDR2 SASEGT. The V and J ends lost 0 bases and 2 bases respectively, with 11 bases between them. PCR amplification relied on 60 Vbeta primers (plus 13 Jbeta primers). Original data processing: A follow-up analysis tallied approximately 85 million unique TCR beta chains, roughly 11 million shared. Only in-frame clones appear in the TCRdb table, and some are missing; sequencing was by immunoSEQ multiplex PCR. For V, J and clone size, that table is used; D and trimming come from the DNA. The data contain 150,000 to 200,000 clones, roughly 85% of them seen just once; the ten biggest clones take up approximately 4.7%.

The chain uses TRBV6-1 and TRBJ1-5, with D possibly TRBD1 on 6 matching bases. The sequenced sample consisted of PBMCs. This sequence originates from a woman in her 30s in good health and CMV-seropositive. CDR3: CASSEAEGGGNQPQHF. The CDR3 nucleotides are TGTGCCAGCAGTGAAGCAGAAGGGGGTGGCAATCAGCCCCAGCATTTT.